The source of this TCR beta chain is a study of T cells in Graves' hyperthyroidism and ophthalmopathy. Across the whole study: Peripheral blood collection took place at initial diagnosis, before any treatment.

Patients affected by ophthalmopathy presented a Clinical Activity Score of at least 3, a NOSPECS grade of at least 4, and disease duration below 3 months. An approximately 10 ml volume of fresh peripheral blood provided the PBMCs. Overall study findings and caveats: In blood, most of the thyroid clonotypes expanded above 0.001 were also present.

Worth noting for this clonotype: The antigen is undetermined.

RNA transcripts served as the template for amplifying TCR beta CDR3 regions. Primed by the HTBI set, a first-round RT-PCR was run on the TCR CDR3. One entry per CDR3 protein, called by TCRdb with MiXCR from the multiplex PCR reads. The sample records hundreds of thousands of distinct CDR3 sequences, less than 25% being singletons. This TCR was recovered from a man aged 30 to 45 with Graves' ophthalmopathy. The sample consisted of blood.

The CDR3 sequence: CASSSRTGGATDTQYF. The CDR3 DNA sequence: TGTGCCAGCAGTTCCCGGACAGGGGGGGCCACAGATACGCAGTATTTT. J is TRBJ2-3 and V is TRBV12-3 or TRBV12-4, with TRBD1 matching over 10 bases. The CDR3 is 16 amino acids. After removal of 4 bases from V and 2 bases from J, the junction contained 6 bases not matched to a gene.